A single sample is the source of the 10 T cell receptor beta chains below, sequenced in a study of blood T cell repertoires in COVID-19. Data came from immunoSEQ multiplex PCR; TCRdb stores just in-frame clones and leaves some out. This sample carries about 73,000 clones, over 80% of them seen once, and the ten largest clones take roughly 2.5%. Material for sequencing was peripheral blood. The source of these receptors is a man aged 80 or over with active or convalescent COVID-19.

The CDR3 sequence is CASSLTEGDEKLFF. The CDR3 nucleotides read TGTGCCAGCAGCTTAACGGAGGGCGATGAAAAACTGTTTTTT. The V gene is TRBV7-2, the J gene TRBJ1-4; D gene unclear. V lost 2 bases, J lost 6 bases, and 10 bases lay in between. CDR1 and CDR2 (germline): SGHTA, FQGNSA. The CDR3 runs to 14 residues.

The V call is TRBV30, the J call TRBJ2-3; 9 bases map to TRBD1. The junction had 1 base not matched to a gene; V was cut back by 2 bases and J by 1 base. Germline V lookup: CDR1 GTSNPN, CDR2 SVGIG (reference sequence). The CDR3 totals 14 residues. In DNA, the CDR3 is TGTGCCTGGAGTAGGACAGGGGGCACAGATACGCAGTATTTT. It specifies CAWSRTGGTDTQYF.

This clone was detected once. J is TRBJ1-2 and V is TRBV28, with 11 bases identical to TRBD1. Germline V gene sequence: CDR1 MDHEN, CDR2 SYDVKM. The CDR3 totals 16 residues. With 5 bases clipped from V and 5 bases from J, the junction kept 10 bases outside the gene matches. The CDR3 region is CASSVGGTGGLYGYTF. The CDR3 DNA sequence: TGTGCCAGCAGTGTCGGGGGGACAGGGGGGCTGTATGGCTACACCTTC.

This chain joins TRBV10-2 and TRBJ2-7; a possible D gene is TRBD1 (6 bases). The CDR3 length is 12 residues. Trimming removed 4 bases at V and 5 bases at J, with 9 bases between. Per germline, CDR1 WSHSY and CDR2 SAAADI. In nucleotides, the CDR3 is TGCGCCAGCAGTGTGAACAGGGACGAGCAGTACTTC. Protein product: CASSVNRDEQYF.

This rearrangement joins TRBV11-3 to TRBJ2-5, with 9 bases fitting TRBD1. Germline-derived CDR1 and CDR2 are SGHNT and YENEEA. The CDR3 extends over 17 amino acids. V lost 5 bases, J lost 5 bases, and 15 bases stayed unmatched. The DNA of the CDR3 is TGTGCCAGCAGCCCTCGTGGACAGGGGCTAGCTGGGGAGACCCAGTACTTC. It is translated as CASSPRGQGLAGETQYF.

This clone was seen a single time. The V gene is TRBV24-1, the J gene TRBJ2-5; no firm D call. With 3 bases removed from V and 5 bases from J, the gap between germline ends came to 18 bases. CDR3 size: 16 residues. CDR1 KGHDR and CDR2 SFDVKD come from the germline V gene. The CDR3 region is CATSDILVAVWETQYF. CDR3 DNA sequence: TGTGCCACCAGTGATATCCTCGTTGCAGTGTGGGAGACCCAGTACTTC.

This clone was counted once. The chain employs TRBV5-1 and TRBJ1-3; 7 bases are shared with TRBD1. Trimming removed 4 bases from V and 2 bases from J; junction bases left unmatched: 9. Germline CDR1 is SGHRS and CDR2 is YFSETQ. The CDR3 runs to 16 residues. CDR3 DNA sequence: TGCGCCAGCAGCCAAATCGGGGGACAGACTGGAAACACCATATATTTT. Its protein is CASSQIGGQTGNTIYF.

This chain connects TRBV12-2 to TRBJ2-7; TRBD2 reflects the table's D call only, with no check against the DNA. TRBV12-2 is annotated as a pseudogene. The CDR3 contains 12 residues. CDR3 bases: TGTGCAAGTCGCTTAGAGCGGTACGAGCAGTACTTC. The encoded protein is CASRLERYEQYF.

The chain combines TRBV28 with TRBJ1-5, with D perhaps matching TRBD1 (5 bases). CDR1 is MDHEN and CDR2 is SYDVKM in the germline V gene. CDR3 length: 15 residues. Trimming shortened V by 5 bases and J by 6 bases, and 17 bases separated the two germline ends. The CDR3 here is CASSAPQGRSQPQHF. The CDR3 coding sequence is TGTGCCAGCAGTGCCCCCCAGGGTCGGAGTCAGCCCCAGCATTTT.

This clone occurred once. The genes are TRBV27 and TRBJ1-1; D may be TRBD1 (6 bases). V was cut by 6 bases and J by 1 base, with 24 bases left in between. The V gene's germline CDR1 is MNHEY and CDR2 SMNVEV (reference sequence). The CDR3 contains 18 residues. The CDR3 here is CASSVERPGTIKNTEAFF. The CDR3 DNA reads TGTGCCAGCAGCGTAGAACGCCCCGGGACAATTAAGAACACTGAAGCTTTCTTT.